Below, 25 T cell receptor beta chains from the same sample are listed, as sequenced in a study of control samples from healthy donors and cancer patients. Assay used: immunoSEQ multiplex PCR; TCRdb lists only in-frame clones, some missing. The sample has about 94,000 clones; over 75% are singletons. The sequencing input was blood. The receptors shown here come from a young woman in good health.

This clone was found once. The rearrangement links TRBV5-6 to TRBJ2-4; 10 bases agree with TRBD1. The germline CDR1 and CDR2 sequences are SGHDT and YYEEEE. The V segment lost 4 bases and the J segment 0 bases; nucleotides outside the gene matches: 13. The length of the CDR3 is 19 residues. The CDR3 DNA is TGTGCCAGCAGCACTGGGACAGGGGTGTCGGTGGGAGCCAAAAACATTCAGTACTTC. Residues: CASSTGTGVSVGAKNIQYF.

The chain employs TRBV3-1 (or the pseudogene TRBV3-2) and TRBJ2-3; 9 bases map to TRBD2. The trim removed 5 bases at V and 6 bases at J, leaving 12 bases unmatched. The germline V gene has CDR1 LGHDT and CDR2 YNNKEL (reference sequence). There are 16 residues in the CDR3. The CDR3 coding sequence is TGTGCCAGCAGCTATACCCCGGGACTAGCCTTCGATACGCAGTATTTT. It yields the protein CASSYTPGLAFDTQYF.

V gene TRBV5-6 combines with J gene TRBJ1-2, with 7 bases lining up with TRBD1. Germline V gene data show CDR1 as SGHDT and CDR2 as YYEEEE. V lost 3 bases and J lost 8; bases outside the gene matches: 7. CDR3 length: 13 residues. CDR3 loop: CASSWGQSKGYTF. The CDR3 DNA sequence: TGTGCCAGCAGCTGGGGACAGTCTAAGGGCTACACCTTC.

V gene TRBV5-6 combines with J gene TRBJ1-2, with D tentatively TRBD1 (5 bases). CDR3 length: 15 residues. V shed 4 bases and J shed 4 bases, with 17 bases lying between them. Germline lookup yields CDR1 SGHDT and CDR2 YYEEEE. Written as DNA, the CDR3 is TGTGCCAGCAGCCTGGATCTGACAGAAACCTATGGCTACACCTTC. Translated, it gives CASSLDLTETYGYTF.

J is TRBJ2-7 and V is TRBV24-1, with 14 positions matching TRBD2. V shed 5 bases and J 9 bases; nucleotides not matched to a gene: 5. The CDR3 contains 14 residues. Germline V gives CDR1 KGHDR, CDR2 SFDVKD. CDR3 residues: CATSGLAGGPGQYF. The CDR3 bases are TGTGCCACCAGTGGACTAGCGGGAGGGCCGGGGCAGTACTTC.

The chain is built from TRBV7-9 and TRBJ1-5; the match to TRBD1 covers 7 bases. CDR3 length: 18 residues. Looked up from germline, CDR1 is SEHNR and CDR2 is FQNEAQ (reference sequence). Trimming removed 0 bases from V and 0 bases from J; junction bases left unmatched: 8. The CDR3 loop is CASSLATGSNYSNQPQHF. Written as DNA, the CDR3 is TGTGCCAGCAGCTTAGCGACAGGGAGCAATTATAGCAATCAGCCCCAGCATTTT.

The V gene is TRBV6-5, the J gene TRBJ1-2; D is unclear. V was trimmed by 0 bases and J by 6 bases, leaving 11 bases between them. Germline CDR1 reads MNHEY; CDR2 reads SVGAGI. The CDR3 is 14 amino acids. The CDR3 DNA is TGTGCCAGCAGTTACTCGTCCGGGCGGGATGGCTACACCTTC. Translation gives CASSYSSGRDGYTF.

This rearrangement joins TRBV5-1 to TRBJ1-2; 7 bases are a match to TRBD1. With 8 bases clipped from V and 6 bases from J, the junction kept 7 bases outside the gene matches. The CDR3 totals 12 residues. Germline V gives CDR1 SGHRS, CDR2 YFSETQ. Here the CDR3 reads CASRGGADGYTF. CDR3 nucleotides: TGCGCCAGTCGAGGGGGCGCGGATGGCTACACCTTC.

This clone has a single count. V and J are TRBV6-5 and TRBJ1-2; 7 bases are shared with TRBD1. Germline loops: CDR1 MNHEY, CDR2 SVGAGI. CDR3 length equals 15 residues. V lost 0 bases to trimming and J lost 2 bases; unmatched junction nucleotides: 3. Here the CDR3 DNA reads TGTGCCAGCAGTTACTCGATGGGACAGAACTATGGCTACACCTTC. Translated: CASSYSMGQNYGYTF.

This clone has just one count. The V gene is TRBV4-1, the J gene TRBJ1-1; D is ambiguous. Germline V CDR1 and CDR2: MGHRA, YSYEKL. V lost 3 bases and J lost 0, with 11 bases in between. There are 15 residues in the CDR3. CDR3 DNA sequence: TGCGCCAGCAGCCATGAAGGGATGATGAACACTGAAGCTTTCTTT. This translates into CASSHEGMMNTEAFF.

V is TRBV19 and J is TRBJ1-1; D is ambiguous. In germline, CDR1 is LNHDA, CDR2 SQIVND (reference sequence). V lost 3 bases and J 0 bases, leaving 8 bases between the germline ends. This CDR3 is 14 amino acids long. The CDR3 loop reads CASSINSMNTEAFF. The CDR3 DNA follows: TGTGCCAGTAGTATTAACAGCATGAACACTGAAGCTTTCTTT. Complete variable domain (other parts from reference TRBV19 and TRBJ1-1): DGGITQSPKYLFRKEGQNVTLSCEQNLNHDAMYWYRQDPGQGLRLIYYSQIVNDFQKGDIAEGYSVSREKKESFPLTVTSAQKNPTAFYLCASSINSMNTEAFFGQGTRLTVV.

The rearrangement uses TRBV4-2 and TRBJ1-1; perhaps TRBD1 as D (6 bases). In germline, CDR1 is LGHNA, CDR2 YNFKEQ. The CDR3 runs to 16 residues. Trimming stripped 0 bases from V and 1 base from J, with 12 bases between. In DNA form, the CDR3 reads TGTGCCAGCAGCCAAGAATTGGACAGCTCGAACACTGAAGCTTTCTTT. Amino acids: CASSQELDSSNTEAFF.

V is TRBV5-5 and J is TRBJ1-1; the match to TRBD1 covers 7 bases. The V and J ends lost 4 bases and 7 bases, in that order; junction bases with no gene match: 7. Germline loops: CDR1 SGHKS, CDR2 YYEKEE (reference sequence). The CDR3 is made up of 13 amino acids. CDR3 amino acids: CASSPGTANEAFF. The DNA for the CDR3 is TGTGCCAGCAGCCCAGGGACAGCAAATGAAGCTTTCTTT.

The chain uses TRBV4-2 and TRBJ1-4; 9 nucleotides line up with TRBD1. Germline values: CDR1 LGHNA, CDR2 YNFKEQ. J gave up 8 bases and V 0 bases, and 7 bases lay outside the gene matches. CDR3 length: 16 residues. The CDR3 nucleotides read TGTGCCAGCAGCCAAGAAGGGGACAGGGCGTTGGAAAAACTGTTTTTT. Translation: CASSQEGDRALEKLFF.

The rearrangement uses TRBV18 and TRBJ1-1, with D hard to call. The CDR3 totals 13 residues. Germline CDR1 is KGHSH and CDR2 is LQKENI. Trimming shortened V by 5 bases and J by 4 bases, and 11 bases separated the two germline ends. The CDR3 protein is CASSDIGGTEAFF. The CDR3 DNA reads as TGTGCCAGCTCAGATATTGGTGGCACTGAAGCTTTCTTT.

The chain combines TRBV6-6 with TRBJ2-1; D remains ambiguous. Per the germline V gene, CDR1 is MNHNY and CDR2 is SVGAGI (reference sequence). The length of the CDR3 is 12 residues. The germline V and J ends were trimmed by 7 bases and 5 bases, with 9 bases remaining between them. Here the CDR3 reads CASTAEDNEQFF. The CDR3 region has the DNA TGTGCCAGCACGGCGGAAGACAATGAGCAGTTCTTC.

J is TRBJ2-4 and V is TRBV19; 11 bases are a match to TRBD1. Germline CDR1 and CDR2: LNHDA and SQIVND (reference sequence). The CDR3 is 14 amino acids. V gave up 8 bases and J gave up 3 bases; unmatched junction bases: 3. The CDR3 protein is CASEDRGLKNIQYF. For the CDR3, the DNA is TGTGCCAGTGAGGACAGGGGGCTCAAAAACATTCAGTACTTC.

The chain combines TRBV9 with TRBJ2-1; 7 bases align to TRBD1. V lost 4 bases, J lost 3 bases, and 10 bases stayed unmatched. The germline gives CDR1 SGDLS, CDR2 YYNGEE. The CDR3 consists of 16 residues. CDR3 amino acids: CASSPLSGTDYNEQFF. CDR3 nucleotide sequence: TGTGCCAGCAGCCCCTTATCCGGGACAGACTACAATGAGCAGTTCTTC.

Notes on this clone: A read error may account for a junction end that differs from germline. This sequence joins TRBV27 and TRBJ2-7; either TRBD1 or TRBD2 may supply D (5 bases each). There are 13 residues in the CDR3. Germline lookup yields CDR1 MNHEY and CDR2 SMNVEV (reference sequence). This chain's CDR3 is CASSQSGAGRLNF. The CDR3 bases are TGTGCCAGCAGCCAATCCGGGGCGGGCCGGTTAAACTTC.

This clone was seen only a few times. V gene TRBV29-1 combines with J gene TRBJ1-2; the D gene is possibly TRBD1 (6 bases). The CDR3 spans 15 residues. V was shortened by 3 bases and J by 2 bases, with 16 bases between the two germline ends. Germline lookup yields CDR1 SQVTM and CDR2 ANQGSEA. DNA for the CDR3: TGCAGCGTTGACAACCCCCCTACAGGGAACTATGGCTACACCTTC. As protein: CSVDNPPTGNYGYTF. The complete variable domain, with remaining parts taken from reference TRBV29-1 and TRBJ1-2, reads SAVISQKPSRDICQRGTSLTIQCQVDSQVTMMFWYRQQPGQSLTLIATANQGSEATYESGFVIDKFPISRPNLTFSTLTVSNMSPEDSSIYLCSVDNPPTGNYGYTFGSGTRLTVV.

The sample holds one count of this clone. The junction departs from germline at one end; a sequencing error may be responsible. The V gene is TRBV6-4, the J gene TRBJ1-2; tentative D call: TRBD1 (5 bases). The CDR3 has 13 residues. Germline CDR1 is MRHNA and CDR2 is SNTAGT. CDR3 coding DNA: TGTGCCAGCAGTGACTCGGTGCTGGGGACTGCGACGTTC. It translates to CASSDSVLGTATF.

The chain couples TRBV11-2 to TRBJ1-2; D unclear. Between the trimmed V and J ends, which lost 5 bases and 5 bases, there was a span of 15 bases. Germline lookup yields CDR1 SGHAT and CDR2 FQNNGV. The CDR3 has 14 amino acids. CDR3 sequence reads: CASSPHGELYGYTF. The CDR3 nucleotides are TGTGCCAGCAGCCCGCACGGGGAGTTGTATGGCTACACCTTC. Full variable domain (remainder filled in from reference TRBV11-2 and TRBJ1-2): EAGVAQSPRYKIIEKRQSVAFWCNPISGHATLYWYQQILGQGPKLLIQFQNNGVVDDSQLPKDRFSAERLKGVDSTLKIQPAKLEDSAVYLCASSPHGELYGYTFGSGTRLTVV.

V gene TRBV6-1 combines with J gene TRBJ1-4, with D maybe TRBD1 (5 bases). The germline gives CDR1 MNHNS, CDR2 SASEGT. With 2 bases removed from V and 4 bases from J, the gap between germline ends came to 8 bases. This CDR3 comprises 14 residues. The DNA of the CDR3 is TGTGCCAGCAGTGAAAGGGGAAATAATGAAAAACTGTTTTTT. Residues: CASSERGNNEKLFF.

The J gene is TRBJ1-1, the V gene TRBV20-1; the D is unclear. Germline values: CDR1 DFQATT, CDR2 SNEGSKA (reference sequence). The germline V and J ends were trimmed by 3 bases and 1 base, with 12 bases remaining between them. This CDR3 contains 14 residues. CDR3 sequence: CSASFIRANTEAFF. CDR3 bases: TGCAGTGCTAGTTTTATCCGCGCGAACACTGAAGCTTTCTTT.

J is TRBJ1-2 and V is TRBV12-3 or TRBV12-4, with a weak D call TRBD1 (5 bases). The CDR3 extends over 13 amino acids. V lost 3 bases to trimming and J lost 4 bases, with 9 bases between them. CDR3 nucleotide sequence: TGTGCCAGCAGTTTCGGGGGAACCTATGGCTACACCTTC. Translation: CASSFGGTYGYTF.